The following is a T cell receptor beta chain sequence with its context. This record belongs to a study of blood T cell repertoires in COVID-19. After removal of 5 bases from V and 2 bases from J, the junction contained 5 bases not matched to a gene. The CDR3 has 14 amino acids. The germline V gene encodes CDR1 SGHAT and CDR2 FQNNGV. The method was immunoSEQ multiplex PCR; TCRdb's version includes in-frame clones alone and lacks a portion of them. The data contain approximately 260,000 clones, about 88% of them seen just once; the ten biggest clones take up around 2%. The receptor was derived from a woman aged 40 to 50 who had recovered from COVID-19. The chain recombines TRBV11-2 with TRBJ2-7; 8 positions agree with TRBD1. The sequenced sample was peripheral blood. The CDR3 is CASSQDRVPYEQYF. The DNA of the CDR3 is TGTGCCAGCAGCCAGGACAGGGTCCCCTACGAGCAGTACTTC.